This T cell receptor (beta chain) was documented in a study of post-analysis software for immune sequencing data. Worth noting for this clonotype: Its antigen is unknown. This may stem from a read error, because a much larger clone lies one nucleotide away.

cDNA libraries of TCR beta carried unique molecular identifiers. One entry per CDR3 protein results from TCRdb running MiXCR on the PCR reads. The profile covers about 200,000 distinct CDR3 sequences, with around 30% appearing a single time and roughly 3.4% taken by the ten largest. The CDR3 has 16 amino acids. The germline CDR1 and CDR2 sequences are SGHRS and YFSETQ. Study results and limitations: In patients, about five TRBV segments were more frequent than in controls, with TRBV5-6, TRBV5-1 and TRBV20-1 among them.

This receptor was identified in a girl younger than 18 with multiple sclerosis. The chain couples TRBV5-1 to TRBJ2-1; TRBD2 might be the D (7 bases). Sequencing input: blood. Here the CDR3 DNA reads TGCGCCAGCAGCCGCTCGGGGGGCCGAGCTGACAATGAGCAGCTCTTC. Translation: CASSRSGGRADNEQLF.